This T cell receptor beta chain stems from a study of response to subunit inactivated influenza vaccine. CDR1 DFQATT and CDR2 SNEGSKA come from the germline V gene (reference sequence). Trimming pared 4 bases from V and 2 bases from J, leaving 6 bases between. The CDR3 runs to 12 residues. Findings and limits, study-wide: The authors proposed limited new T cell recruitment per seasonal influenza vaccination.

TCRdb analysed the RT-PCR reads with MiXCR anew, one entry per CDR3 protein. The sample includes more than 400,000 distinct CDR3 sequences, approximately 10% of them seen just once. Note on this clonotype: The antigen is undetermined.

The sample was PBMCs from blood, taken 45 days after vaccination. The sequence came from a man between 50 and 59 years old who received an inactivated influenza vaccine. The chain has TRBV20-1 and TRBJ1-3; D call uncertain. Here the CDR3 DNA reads TGCAGTGCTATCCAGGCTGGAAACACCATATATTTT. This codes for CSAIQAGNTIYF.